The 5 T cell receptor beta chains reported below all come from one sample, sequenced in a study of T cells after yellow fever vaccination. TCRdb analysed the 5' RACE reads with MiXCR anew, one entry per CDR3 protein. This table holds some 300,000 distinct CDR3 sequences, about 8.3% found once. The specimen comprised PBMCs, sampled roughly 45 days after the first yellow fever vaccination. The receptors stem from a man aged 18 to 30 who received the YFV17D yellow fever vaccine.

This clonotype came up a few times. The chain uses TRBV6-5 and TRBJ2-2; possibly TRBD2 for D (7 bases). The CDR3 contains 16 residues. Germline loops: CDR1 MNHEY, CDR2 SVGAGI. V gave up 3 bases and J gave up 4 bases, with 15 bases separating them. CDR3 region: CASSYYTGGPTGELFF. CDR3 nucleotides: TGTGCCAGCAGTTATTATACCGGGGGGCCCACCGGGGAGCTGTTTTTT.

In DNA, the CDR3 is TGCAGTTTTTTAATACGTCCTTGGATAAAGACCCAGTACTTC. It codes for CSFLIRPWIKTQYF. The chain carries TRBV20-1 and TRBJ2-5, with D unresolved. The ends were cut back, 8 bases at V and 6 bases at J, with 22 bases in the middle. Germline V gene lookup returns CDR1 DFQATT and CDR2 SNEGSKA (reference sequence). The CDR3 totals 14 residues.

Comment on this clonotype: Given a much more abundant clone one base away, this may be a read error. Here the CDR3 DNA reads TGTGGCAGCAGTTTAGAGAGCGGGGAGTACGAGCAGTACTTC. Protein: CGSSLESGEYEQYF. The chain couples TRBV12-3 or TRBV12-4 to TRBJ2-7, with 7 bases that match TRBD2. The CDR3 covers 14 residues.

This clonotype turned up a few times. This chain uses TRBV5-4 with TRBJ2-7, with 8 bases aligning to TRBD1. The germline gives CDR1 SGHNT, CDR2 YYREEE (reference sequence). The CDR3 totals 14 residues. V shed 4 bases, J shed 2 bases, and the junction held 5 bases outside the gene matches. The CDR3 nucleotides are TGTGCCAGCAGCCCTTGGACAGGGACCTACGAGCAGTACTTC. Protein: CASSPWTGTYEQYF.

This clonotype came up a few times. This chain uses TRBV5-1 with TRBJ2-1; the match to TRBD1 covers 8 bases. Germline V gives CDR1 SGHRS, CDR2 YFSETQ. This CDR3 region has 16 residues. V gave up 0 bases and J gave up 9 bases; unmatched junction bases: 11. CDR3 coding DNA: TGCGCCAGCAGCTTGGCCGGGCAGGGGGCGCTTGGTGAGCAGTTCTTC. It yields the protein CASSLAGQGALGEQFF.